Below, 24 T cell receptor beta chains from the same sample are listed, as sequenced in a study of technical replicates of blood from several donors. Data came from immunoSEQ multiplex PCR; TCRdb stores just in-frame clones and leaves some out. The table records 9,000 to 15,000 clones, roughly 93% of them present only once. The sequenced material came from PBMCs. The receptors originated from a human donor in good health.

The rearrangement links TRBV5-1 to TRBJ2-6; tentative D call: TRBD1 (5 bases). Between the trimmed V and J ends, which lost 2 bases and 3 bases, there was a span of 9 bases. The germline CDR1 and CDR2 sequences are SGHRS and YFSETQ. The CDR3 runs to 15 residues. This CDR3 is CASSLPGNGANVLTF. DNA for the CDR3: TGCGCCAGCAGCTTACCAGGGAATGGGGCCAACGTCCTGACTTTC.

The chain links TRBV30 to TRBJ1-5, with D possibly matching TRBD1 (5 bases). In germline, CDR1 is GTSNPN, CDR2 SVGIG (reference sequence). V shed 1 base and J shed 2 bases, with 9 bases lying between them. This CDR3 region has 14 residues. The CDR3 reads CAWSGGDGNQPQHF. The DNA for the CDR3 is TGTGCCTGGAGTGGGGGGGATGGCAATCAGCCCCAGCATTTT.

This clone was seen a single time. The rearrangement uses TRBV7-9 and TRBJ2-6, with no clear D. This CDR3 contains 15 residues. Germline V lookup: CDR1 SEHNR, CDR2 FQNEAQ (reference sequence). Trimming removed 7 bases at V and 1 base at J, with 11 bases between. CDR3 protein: CASTLLVSGANVLTF. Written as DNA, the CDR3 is TGTGCCAGCACCCTCCTAGTTTCTGGGGCCAACGTCCTGACTTTC.

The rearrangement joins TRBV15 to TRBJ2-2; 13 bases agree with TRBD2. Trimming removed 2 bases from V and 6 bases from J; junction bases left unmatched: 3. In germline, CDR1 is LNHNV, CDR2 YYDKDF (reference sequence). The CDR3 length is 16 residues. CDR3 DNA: TGTGCCACCAGCAGATGGACTAGCGGGAGCCCCGGGGAGCTGTTTTTT. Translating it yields CATSRWTSGSPGELFF.

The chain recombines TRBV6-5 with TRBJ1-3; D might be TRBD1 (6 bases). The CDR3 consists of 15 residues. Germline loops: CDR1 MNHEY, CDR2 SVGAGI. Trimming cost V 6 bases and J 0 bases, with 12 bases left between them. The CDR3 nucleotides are TGTGCCAGCAGCCAAACAGGGATCTCTGGAAACACCATATATTTT. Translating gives CASSQTGISGNTIYF.

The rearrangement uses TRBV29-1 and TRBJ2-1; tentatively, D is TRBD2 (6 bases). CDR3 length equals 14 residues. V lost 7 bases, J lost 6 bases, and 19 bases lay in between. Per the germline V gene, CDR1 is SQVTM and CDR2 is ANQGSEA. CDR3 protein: CSAIADLNSNEQFF. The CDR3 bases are TGCAGCGCTATAGCGGACCTCAATTCCAATGAGCAGTTCTTC.

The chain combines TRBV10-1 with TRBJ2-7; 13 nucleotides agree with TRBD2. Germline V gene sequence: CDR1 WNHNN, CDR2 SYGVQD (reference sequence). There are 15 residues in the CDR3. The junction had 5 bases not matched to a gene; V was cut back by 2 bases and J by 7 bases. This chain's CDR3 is CASSEGLAGAEEQYF. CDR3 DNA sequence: TGCGCCAGCAGTGAGGGACTAGCGGGAGCTGAAGAGCAGTACTTC.

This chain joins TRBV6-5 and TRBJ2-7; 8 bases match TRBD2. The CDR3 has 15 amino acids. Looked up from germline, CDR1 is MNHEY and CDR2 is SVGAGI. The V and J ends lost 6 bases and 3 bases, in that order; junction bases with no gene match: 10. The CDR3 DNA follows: TGTGCCAGCAGCCCTCTTGCAGCGGGGGACTACGAGCAGTACTTC. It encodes CASSPLAAGDYEQYF.

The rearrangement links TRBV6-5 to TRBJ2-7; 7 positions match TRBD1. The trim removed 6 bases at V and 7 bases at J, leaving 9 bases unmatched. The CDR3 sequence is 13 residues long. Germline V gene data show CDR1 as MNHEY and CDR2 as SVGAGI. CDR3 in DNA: TGTGCCAGCAGCTCGACAGGGACGAGTGAGCAGTACTTC. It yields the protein CASSSTGTSEQYF.

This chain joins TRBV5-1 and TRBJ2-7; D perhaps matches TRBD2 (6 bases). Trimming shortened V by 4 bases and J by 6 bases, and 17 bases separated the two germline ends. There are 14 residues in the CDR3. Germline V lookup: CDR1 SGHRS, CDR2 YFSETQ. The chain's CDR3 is CASSIGTGLLEQYF. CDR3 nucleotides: TGCGCCAGCAGCATAGGGACTGGACTCCTCGAGCAGTACTTC.

CDR3 coding DNA: TGTGCCAGTAGTACCATACAGGGGGCCAAAAACATTCAGTACTTC. It translates to CASSTIQGAKNIQYF. The chain is built from TRBV19 and TRBJ2-4, with 7 bases matching TRBD1. The CDR3 length is 15 residues. In germline, CDR1 is LNHDA, CDR2 SQIVND (reference sequence). Trimming at V came to 4 bases and at J to 1 base, leaving 4 bases not matched to a gene.

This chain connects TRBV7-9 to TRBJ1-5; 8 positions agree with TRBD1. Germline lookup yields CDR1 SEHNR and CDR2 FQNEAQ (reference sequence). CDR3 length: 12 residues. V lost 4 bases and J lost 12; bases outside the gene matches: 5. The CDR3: CASSSRTGNQHF. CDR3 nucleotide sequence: TGTGCCAGCAGCTCCAGGACAGGGAACCAGCATTTT.

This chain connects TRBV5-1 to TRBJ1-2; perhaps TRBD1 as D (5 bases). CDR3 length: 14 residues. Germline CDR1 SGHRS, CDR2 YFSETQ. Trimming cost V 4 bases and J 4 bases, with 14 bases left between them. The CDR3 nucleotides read TGCGCCAGCAGCCAGGACACCAGCTTCTATGGCTACACCTTC. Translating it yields CASSQDTSFYGYTF.

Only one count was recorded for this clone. The CDR3 DNA reads TGTGCCAGCAGCAGACTAGCGGGAGGGATATACGAGCAGTACTTC. Its protein product is CASSRLAGGIYEQYF. V usage is TRBV7-8 and J usage is TRBJ2-7; 14 nucleotides match TRBD2. V dropped 5 bases and J dropped 4; count of bases not matched to a gene: 4. Looked up from germline, CDR1 is SGHVS and CDR2 is FQNEAQ. This CDR3 is built from 15 residues.

In nucleotides, the CDR3 is TGTGCCACCAGCAGAGATACTCTCCTCGTCCCAATTTCTGGAAACACCATATATTTT. Its translation is CATSRDTLLVPISGNTIYF. The chain combines TRBV15 with TRBJ1-3, with D unresolved. The CDR3 loop spans 19 amino acids. The ends were cut back, 0 bases at V and 1 base at J, with 19 bases in the middle. Per germline, CDR1 LNHNV and CDR2 YYDKDF (reference sequence).

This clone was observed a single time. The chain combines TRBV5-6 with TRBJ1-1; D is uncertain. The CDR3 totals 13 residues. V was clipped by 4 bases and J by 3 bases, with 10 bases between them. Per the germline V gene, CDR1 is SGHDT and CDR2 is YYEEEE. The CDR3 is CASSAGLDTEAFF. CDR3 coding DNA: TGTGCCAGCAGCGCAGGACTGGACACTGAAGCTTTCTTT.

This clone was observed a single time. The CDR3 DNA is TGTGCCAGTAGTACAGCAGGACTCGGGGACACTGAAGCTTTCTTT. It specifies CASSTAGLGDTEAFF. V usage is TRBV19 and J usage is TRBJ1-1; no reliable D call. Germline CDR1 LNHDA, CDR2 SQIVND (reference sequence). This CDR3 is 15 amino acids long. Deletions cut 4 bases from V and 3 bases from J, with 15 bases between. Combining the CDR3 with reference TRBV19 and TRBJ1-1 gives the whole variable domain DGGITQSPKYLFRKEGQNVTLSCEQNLNHDAMYWYRQDPGQGLRLIYYSQIVNDFQKGDIAEGYSVSREKKESFPLTVTSAQKNPTAFYLCASSTAGLGDTEAFFGQGTRLTVV.

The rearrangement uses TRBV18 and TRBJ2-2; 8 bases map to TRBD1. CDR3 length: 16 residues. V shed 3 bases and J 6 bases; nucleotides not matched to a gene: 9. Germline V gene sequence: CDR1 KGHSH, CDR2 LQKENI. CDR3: CASSPFRDRSAGELFF. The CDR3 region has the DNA TGTGCCAGCTCACCCTTCCGGGACAGGTCGGCCGGGGAGCTGTTTTTT.

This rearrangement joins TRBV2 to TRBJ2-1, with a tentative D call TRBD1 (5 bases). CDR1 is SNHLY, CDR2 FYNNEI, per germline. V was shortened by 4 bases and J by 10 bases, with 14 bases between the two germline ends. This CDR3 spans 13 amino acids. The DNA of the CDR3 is TGTGCCAGCAGTGGGGGCTGGAGCGACGAGCAGTTCTTC. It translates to CASSGGWSDEQFF.

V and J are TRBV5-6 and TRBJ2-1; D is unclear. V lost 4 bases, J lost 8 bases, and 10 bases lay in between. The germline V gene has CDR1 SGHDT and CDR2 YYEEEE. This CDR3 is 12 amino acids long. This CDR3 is CASSHGWDEQFF. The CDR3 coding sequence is TGTGCCAGCAGCCACGGGTGGGATGAGCAGTTCTTC.

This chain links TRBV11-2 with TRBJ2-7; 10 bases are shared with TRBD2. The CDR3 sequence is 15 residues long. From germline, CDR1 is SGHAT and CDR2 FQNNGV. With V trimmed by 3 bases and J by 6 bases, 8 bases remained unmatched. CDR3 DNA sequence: TGTGCCAGCAGCTTGGGGCTAGCGGGAGTAACCGAGCAGTACTTC. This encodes CASSLGLAGVTEQYF.

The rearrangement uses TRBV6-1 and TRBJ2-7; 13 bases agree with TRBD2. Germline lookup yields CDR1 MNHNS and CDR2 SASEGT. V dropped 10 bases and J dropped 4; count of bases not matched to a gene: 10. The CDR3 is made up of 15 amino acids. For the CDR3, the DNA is TGTGCCACCAATACACTAGCGGGAGGGCCTTACGAGCAGTACTTC. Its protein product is CATNTLAGGPYEQYF.

CDR3 bases: TGCGCCAGCGCATTTAATGGGGGGATGAACACTGAAGCTTTCTTT. This codes for CASAFNGGMNTEAFF. The genes are TRBV5-1 and TRBJ1-1; TRBD1 might be the D (5 bases). Germline assignment: CDR1 SGHRS and CDR2 YFSETQ. V was trimmed by 7 bases and J by 0 bases, leaving 16 bases between them. The CDR3 has 15 residues. Full variable domain (remainder filled in from reference TRBV5-1 and TRBJ1-1): KAGVTQTPRYLIKTRGQQVTLSCSPISGHRSVSWYQQTPGQGLQFLFEYFSETQRNKGNFPGRFSGRQFSNSRSEMNVSTLELGDSALYLCASAFNGGMNTEAFFGQGTRLTVV.

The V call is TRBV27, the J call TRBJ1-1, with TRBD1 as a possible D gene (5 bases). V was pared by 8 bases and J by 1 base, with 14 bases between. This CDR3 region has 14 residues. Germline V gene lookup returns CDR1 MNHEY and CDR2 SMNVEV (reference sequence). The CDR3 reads CASSRVDRNTEAFF. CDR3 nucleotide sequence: TGTGCCAGCTCCAGGGTAGATCGGAACACTGAAGCTTTCTTT.